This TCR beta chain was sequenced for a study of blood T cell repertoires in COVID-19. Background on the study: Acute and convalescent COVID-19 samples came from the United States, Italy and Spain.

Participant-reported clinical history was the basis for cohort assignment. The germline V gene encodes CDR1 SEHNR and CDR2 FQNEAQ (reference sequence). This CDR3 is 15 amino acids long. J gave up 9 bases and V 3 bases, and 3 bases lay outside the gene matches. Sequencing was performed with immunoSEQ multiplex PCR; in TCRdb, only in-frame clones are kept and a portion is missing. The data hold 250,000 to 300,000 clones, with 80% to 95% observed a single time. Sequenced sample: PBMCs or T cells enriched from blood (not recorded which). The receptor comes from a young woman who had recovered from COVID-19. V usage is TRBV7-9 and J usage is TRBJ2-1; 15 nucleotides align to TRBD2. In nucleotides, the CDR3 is TGTGCCAGCAGCTTGGGACTAGCGGGAGGTGCTGAGCAGTTCTTC. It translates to CASSLGLAGGAEQFF.